Sequencing of this T cell receptor beta chain was carried out in a study of T-cell memory formation after mild COVID-19. Study observations and caveats: Detection of some responders pre-infection suggested pre-existing cross-reactive memory T cells participated.

V lost 0 bases, J lost 6 bases, and 12 bases stayed unmatched. Germline CDR1 SGDLS, CDR2 YYNGEE. This CDR3 has 17 residues. A word on this clonotype: Its target is unknown.

TCRdb re-analysed the 5' RACE reads in MiXCR, keeping a single row per CDR3 protein. The sample carries fewer than 95,000 distinct CDR3 sequences, over 12% recorded once. The clonotype originates from a man aged 18 to 29 who had mild COVID-19 (a few samples of this study predate the infection). Cell type and time point are not known. Source material: PBMCs or a T cell subset sorted from them (not recorded which). This chain uses TRBV9 with TRBJ1-2; 9 bases map to TRBD1. The CDR3 bases are TGTGCCAGCAGCGTAGATCCTAGCGGGACAGGGATTCATGGCTACACCTTC. This gives the protein CASSVDPSGTGIHGYTF.